This TCR beta chain came from a study of early T cells in non-severe SARS-CoV-2 infection. Turning to the study itself: With bulk RNA from unsorted whole blood as input, sequencing yielded unpaired chains.

The study's findings and limits: VDJdb matching skewed toward anti-spike CD8 responses, missing private and CD4 specificities.

This clonotype was recorded many times. Its specificity is not known. Unique molecular identifiers were attached to individual cDNA molecules. Each CDR3 protein gets one entry after TCRdb re-called the 5' RACE reads with MiXCR. The table lists more than 65,000 distinct CDR3 sequences, roughly an eighth of them singletons. V lost 5 bases, J lost 0 bases, and 3 bases stayed unmatched. The CDR3 consists of 14 residues. Germline CDR1 reads GTSNPN; CDR2 reads SVGIG (reference sequence). J is TRBJ2-2 and V is TRBV30; 7 bases are shared with TRBD2. Sequencing used whole blood. The TCR sequence derives from an adult who was a healthcare worker with PCR-confirmed SARS-CoV-2 infection or an uninfected control (not recorded which). CDR3 coding DNA: TGTGCCTGGCTAGCGGAATCGAACACCGGGGAGCTGTTTTTT. Its translation: CAWLAESNTGELFF.